This T cell receptor beta chain was found in a study of blood T cells in healthy people across ages. The study recruited healthy Caucasian donors from Russia who were aged roughly 6 to 95. General study results and limits: When set beside aged donors, long-lived donors presented more naive CD4+ cells and higher diversity. Estimates of total diversity, which came from one million sequenced T cells, were considered to be underestimates.

Alongside a J-beta primer mix, a sample-barcoded 5' primer served in a second PCR lasting about 6 to 12 cycles. Every sample gave at least 2.5 million paired-end reads containing CDR3. MiXCR, applied by TCRdb to the 5' RACE reads, yields one record per CDR3 protein. The sample consists of about 290,000 distinct CDR3 sequences, around 30% of them appearing once. The CDR3 is made up of 14 amino acids. V lost 3 bases to trimming and J lost 2 bases, with 14 bases between them. Germline CDR1 DFQATT, CDR2 SNEGSKA (reference sequence). As concerns this clonotype: The antigen remains unidentified.

The clonotype was recovered from a woman in her 70s in good health. The sample comprised blood. The chain is built from TRBV20-1 and TRBJ2-7, with D possibly TRBD2 on 5 matching bases. The CDR3: CSAREPDSTYEQYF. The CDR3 DNA follows: TGCAGTGCTAGGGAGCCGGACTCTACCTACGAGCAGTACTTC.